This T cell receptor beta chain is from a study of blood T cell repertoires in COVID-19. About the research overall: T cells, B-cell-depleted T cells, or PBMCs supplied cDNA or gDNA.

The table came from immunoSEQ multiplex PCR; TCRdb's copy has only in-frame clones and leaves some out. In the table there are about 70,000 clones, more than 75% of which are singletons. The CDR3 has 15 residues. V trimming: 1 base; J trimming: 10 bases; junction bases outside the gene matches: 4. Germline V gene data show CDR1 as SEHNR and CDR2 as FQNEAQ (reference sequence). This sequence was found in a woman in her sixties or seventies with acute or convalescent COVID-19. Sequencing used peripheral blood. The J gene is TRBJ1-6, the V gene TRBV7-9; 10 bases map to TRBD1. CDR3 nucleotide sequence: TGTGCCAGCAGCTTAGTAGGGACAGGGGTCTCACCCCTCCACTTT. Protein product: CASSLVGTGVSPLHF. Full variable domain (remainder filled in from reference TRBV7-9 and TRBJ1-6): DTGVSQNPRHKITKRGQNVTFRCDPISEHNRLYWYRQTLGQGPEFLTYFQNEAQLEKSRLLSDRFSAERPKGSFSTLEIQRTEQGDSAMYLCASSLVGTGVSPLHFGNGTRLTVT.